Listed below are T cell receptor beta chains from one sample, sequenced in a study of blood T cells in healthy people across ages. MiXCR was run by TCRdb on the 5' RACE reads, yielding one entry per CDR3 protein. The table records 1.5 million to 1.8 million distinct CDR3 sequences, approximately 43% of them present only once. Sequencing was done on a sample of blood. Every receptor here comes from a woman aged 18-29 years in good health. Both conserved end residues are part of each CDR3. Fields, in order: clone size, J gene, D gene, V gene, CDR3 protein, CDR3 DNA. The D gene is left open where the match is weak. Size values are once, few and many counts, or a class for expanded clones, and some rows have none.

size: NA
J: TRBJ2-1
D: TRBD2
V: TRBV5-6
CDR3: CASSPGTSLQQFF
DNA: TGTGCCAGCAGTCCCGGGACTAGCCTCCAGCAGTTCTTC

size: NA
J: TRBJ2-7
D: TRBD1
V: TRBV10-3
CDR3: CAISEGTEYEQYF
DNA: TGTGCCATCAGTGAGGGGACAGAATACGAGCAGTACTTC

size: once
J: TRBJ1-5
D: NA
V: TRBV5-1
CDR3: CASGLGLAGNQPQHF
DNA: TGCGCCAGCGGCTTGGGTTTGGCGGGAAATCAGCCCCAGCATTTT

size: NA
J: TRBJ2-7
D: TRBD2
V: TRBV18
CDR3: CASSPTAGVGSYEQYF
DNA: TGTGCCAGCTCACCTACAGCGGGAGTCGGCTCCTATGAGCAGTACTTC

size: few
J: TRBJ2-7
D: NA
V: TRBV5-4
CDR3: CASSLEVPGEQYF
DNA: TGTGCCAGCAGCTTGGAAGTTCCCGGCGAGCAGTACTTC

size: once
J: TRBJ2-7
D: TRBD1
V: TRBV7-6
CDR3: CASSSHQGARHEQYF
DNA: TGTGCCAGCAGTTCGCACCAGGGGGCTCGGCACGAGCAGTACTTC

size: once
J: TRBJ2-7
D: NA
V: TRBV27
CDR3: CASSPPQGRPSYNEQYF
DNA: TGTGCCAGCAGCCCCCCCCAAGGGCGCCCCTCCTACAATGAGCAGTACTTC

size: NA
J: TRBJ2-7
D: NA
V: TRBV6-2/TRBV6-3
CDR3: CASSVAGLVREQYF
DNA: TGTGCCAGCAGCGTGGCCGGACTGGTGCGGGAGCAGTACTTC

size: NA
J: TRBJ2-3
D: NA
V: TRBV12-3/TRBV12-4
CDR3: CASSLPPSSTQYF
DNA: TGTGCCAGCAGTTTACCCCCTAGTAGTACGCAGTATTTT

size: NA
J: TRBJ1-6
D: NA
V: TRBV20-1
CDR3: CSALRGVDSPLHF
DNA: TGCAGTGCCCTACGGGGGGTTGATTCACCCCTCCACTTT

size: few
J: TRBJ2-1
D: NA
V: TRBV29-1
CDR3: CSVVGLNEQFF
DNA: TGCAGCGTTGTAGGCCTCAATGAGCAGTTCTTC

size: many
J: TRBJ2-3
D: TRBD2
V: TRBV12-3/TRBV12-4
CDR3: CASSLLAGDTQYF
DNA: TGTGCCAGCAGCCTACTAGCGGGGGATACGCAGTATTTT

size: few
J: TRBJ2-1
D: NA
V: TRBV9
CDR3: CASSVVSLDEQFF
DNA: TGTGCCAGCAGCGTAGTCTCTCTGGATGAGCAGTTCTTC

size: NA
J: TRBJ1-2
D: TRBD1
V: TRBV11-2
CDR3: CASSLDSGTGVYGHTF
DNA: TGTGCCAGCAGCTTAGATTCTGGGACAGGTGTCTATGGCCACACCTTC

size: few
J: TRBJ2-7
D: NA
V: TRBV6-5
CDR3: CASSYTWRLGYEQYF
DNA: TGTGCCAGCAGTTACACGTGGCGGTTAGGTTACGAGCAGTACTTC

size: few
J: TRBJ1-1
D: TRBD1
V: TRBV12-3/TRBV12-4
CDR3: CASRLGQGHTEAFF
DNA: TGTGCCAGCAGACTTGGACAGGGGCACACTGAAGCTTTCTTT